These T cell receptor beta chains were read from a single sample in a study of T cell responses to AZD1222 COVID-19 vaccine. The assay was immunoSEQ multiplex PCR, and TCRdb's table has in-frame clones only and misses some. The table includes roughly 180,000 clones, approximately 90% detected once. The sample here was peripheral blood, taken 28 days after the second AZD1222 dose. The receptors originated from an adult who received the AZD1222 COVID-19 vaccine. CDR3s include the opening cysteine and the closing phenylalanine or tryptophan. A D gene is named only where the DNA matches it firmly.

j_call d_call v_call cdr3_nt cdr3_aa
TRBJ2-1 . TRBV7-9 TGTGCCAGCAGCTTAGCTCCAGAAGCGCCATCCTACAATGAGCAGTTCTTC CASSLAPEAPSYNEQFF
TRBJ2-7 . TRBV6-5 TGTGCCAGCAGCTCCACTCCGATCTACGAGCAGTACTTC CASSSTPIYEQYF
TRBJ2-2 . TRBV14 TGTGCCAGCAGCCAAGGGGCGGGTACGAACACCGGGGAGCTGTTTTTT CASSQGAGTNTGELFF
TRBJ2-1 . TRBV7-2 TGTGCCAGCAGCTTAAGCCGCCTTACGGAGCAGTTCTTC CASSLSRLTEQFF
TRBJ1-2 . TRBV7-3 TGTGCCAGCAGCTTAGGGGGAACTAACTATGGCTACACCTTC CASSLGGTNYGYTF
TRBJ2-7 TRBD1 TRBV7-9 TGTGCCAGCAGCTTAAGGCAGGGGGCATTTAACGAGCAGTACTTC CASSLRQGAFNEQYF
TRBJ2-5 . TRBV7-8 TGTGCCAGCACAAGGTGGCGATTGTCCAAAGAGACCCAGTACTTC CASTRWRLSKETQYF
TRBJ2-3 . TRBV19 TGTGCCAGTAGTAACCGGGGGCACACTAGCACAGATACGCAGTATTTT CASSNRGHTSTDTQYF
TRBJ1-1 . TRBV20-1 TGCAGCAAAACCGGCACTGAAGCTTTCTTT CSKTGTEAFF
TRBJ1-2 . TRBV10-3 TGTGCCATCAGTGAGTCGGGAGGTGGCTACACCTTC CAISESGGGYTF
TRBJ1-2 TRBD1 TRBV2 TGTGCCAGCAGGGGGACAGGGGACTATGGCTACACCTTC CASRGTGDYGYTF
TRBJ2-6 . TRBV5-5 TGTGCCAGCAGCTTGGAAACTTCTGGGGCCAACGTCCTGACTTTC CASSLETSGANVLTF
TRBJ1-4 . TRBV5-1 TGCGCCAGCAGCTTGGGGAGGGGCAATGAAAAACTGTTTTTT CASSLGRGNEKLFF
TRBJ2-6 . TRBV28 TGTGCCAGCAGTTTATTCCCCGGATCTGGGGCCAACGTCCTGACTTTC CASSLFPGSGANVLTF